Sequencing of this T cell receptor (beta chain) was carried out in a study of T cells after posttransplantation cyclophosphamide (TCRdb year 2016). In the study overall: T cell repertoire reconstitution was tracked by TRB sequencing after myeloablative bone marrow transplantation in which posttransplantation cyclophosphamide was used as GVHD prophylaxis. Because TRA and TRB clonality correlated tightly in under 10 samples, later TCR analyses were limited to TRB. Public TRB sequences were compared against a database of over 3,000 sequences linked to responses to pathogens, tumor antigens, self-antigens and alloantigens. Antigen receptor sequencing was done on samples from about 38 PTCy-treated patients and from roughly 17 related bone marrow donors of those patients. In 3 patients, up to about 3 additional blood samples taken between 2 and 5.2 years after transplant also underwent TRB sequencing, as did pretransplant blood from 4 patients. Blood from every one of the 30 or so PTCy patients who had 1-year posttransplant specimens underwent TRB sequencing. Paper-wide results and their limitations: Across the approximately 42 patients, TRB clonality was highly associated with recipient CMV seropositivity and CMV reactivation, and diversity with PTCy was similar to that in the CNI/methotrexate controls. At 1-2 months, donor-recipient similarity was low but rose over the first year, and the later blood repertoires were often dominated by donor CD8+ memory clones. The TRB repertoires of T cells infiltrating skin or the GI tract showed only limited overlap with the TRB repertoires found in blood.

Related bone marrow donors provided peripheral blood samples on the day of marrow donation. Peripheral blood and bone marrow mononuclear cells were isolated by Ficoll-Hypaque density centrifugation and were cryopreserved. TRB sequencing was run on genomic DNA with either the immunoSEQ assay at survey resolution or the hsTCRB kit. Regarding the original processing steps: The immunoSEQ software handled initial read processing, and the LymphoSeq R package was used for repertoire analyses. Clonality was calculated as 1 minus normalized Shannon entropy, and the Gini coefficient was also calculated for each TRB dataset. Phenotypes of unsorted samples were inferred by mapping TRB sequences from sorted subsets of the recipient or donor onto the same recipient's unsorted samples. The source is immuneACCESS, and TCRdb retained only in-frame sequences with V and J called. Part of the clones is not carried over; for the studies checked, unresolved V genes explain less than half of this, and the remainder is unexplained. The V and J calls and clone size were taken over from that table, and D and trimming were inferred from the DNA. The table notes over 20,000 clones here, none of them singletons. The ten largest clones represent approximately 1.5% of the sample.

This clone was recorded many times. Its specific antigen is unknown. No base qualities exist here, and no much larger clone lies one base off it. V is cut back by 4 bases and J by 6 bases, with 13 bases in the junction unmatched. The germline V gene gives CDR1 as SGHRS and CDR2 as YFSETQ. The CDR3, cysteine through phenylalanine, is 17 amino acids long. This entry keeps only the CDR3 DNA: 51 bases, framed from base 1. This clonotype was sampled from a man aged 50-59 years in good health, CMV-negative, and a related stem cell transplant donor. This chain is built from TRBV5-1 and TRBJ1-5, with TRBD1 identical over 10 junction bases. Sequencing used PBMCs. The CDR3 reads CASSPGFGQGGGQPQHF. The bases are TGCGCCAGCAGCCCGGGATTTGGACAGGGGGGTGGTCAGCCCCAGCATTTT.